In its sample, the clone carrying this TCR beta chain was seen many times. This CDR3 is built from 15 residues. The junction had 6 bases not matched to a gene; V was cut back by 0 bases and J by 2 bases. CDR1 is DFQATT and CDR2 is SNEGSKA in the germline V gene (reference sequence). This sample was taken from a study of human T cells and chemical hapten exposure. Time point defined: healthy volunteer bleed at 6 weeks. Unfractionated whole blood yielded total RNA. TCRdb processed the RACE reads anew with MiXCR; each CDR3 protein has one entry. The sample yields approximately 34,000 distinct CDR3 sequences, roughly 5% seen once.

V usage is TRBV20-1 and J usage is TRBJ2-7; 8 positions match TRBD2. The sequenced sample was whole blood. This clonotype originated in a human donor in good health. Some clones in this sample may be carry-over from other donors' samples. The CDR3 spells CSARDGGRPTYEQYF. The CDR3 nucleotides are TGCAGTGCTAGAGACGGCGGGAGGCCCACCTACGAGCAGTACTTC.